This passage covers 27 T cell receptor beta chains from one sample sequenced in a study of Ad26.COV2.S vaccination and SARS-CoV-2 variants. Assay used: immunoSEQ multiplex PCR; TCRdb lists only in-frame clones, some missing. This table holds roughly 270,000 clones, around 87% found once. Treatment described: 15 to 20 received Ad26.COV2.S at low or high dose, single or two shots; about 5 received placebo; per-sample allocation not given. On day 63 after the first injection, vaccine and placebo recipients gave samples. Sequencing used peripheral blood, obtained in a trial of Ad26.COV2.S vaccine versus placebo. The receptor set was obtained from a person between 18 and 65 years old who received the Ad26.COV2.S COVID-19 vaccine or a placebo.

The rearrangement joins TRBV28 to TRBJ1-2; D unclear. The CDR3 consists of 14 residues. The germline CDR1 and CDR2 sequences are MDHEN and SYDVKM. V lost 7 bases and J 4 bases, leaving 16 bases between the germline ends. The CDR3 here is CASTQEVLFYGYTF. The CDR3, as DNA: TGTGCCAGCACCCAAGAGGTCCTCTTCTATGGCTACACCTTC.

The J gene is TRBJ1-2, the V gene TRBV7-8; the match to TRBD1 covers 7 bases. V trimming: 2 bases; J trimming: 4 bases; junction bases outside the gene matches: 7. This CDR3 contains 15 residues. The germline V gene has CDR1 SGHVS and CDR2 FQNEAQ. The CDR3 here is CASSLRQGSGYGYTF. CDR3 DNA sequence: TGTGCCAGCAGCTTACGACAGGGTTCGGGCTATGGCTACACCTTC.

The chain has TRBV6-6 and TRBJ1-2; D gene uncertain. CDR1 is MNHNY and CDR2 is SVGAGI in the germline V gene (reference sequence). The germline V and J ends were trimmed by 5 bases and 3 bases, with 16 bases remaining between them. The CDR3 sequence is 15 residues long. The CDR3 sequence: CASSDGQIYYYGYTF. CDR3 DNA sequence: TGTGCCAGCAGTGACGGCCAGATATACTACTATGGCTACACCTTC.

This chain uses TRBV29-1 with TRBJ1-1; a weak D match, TRBD1 (5 bases). Looked up from germline, CDR1 is SQVTM and CDR2 is ANQGSEA. The CDR3 extends over 14 amino acids. The V and J ends lost 4 bases and 4 bases respectively, with 16 bases between them. This chain's CDR3 is CSVGRGQLGTEAFF. CDR3 DNA sequence: TGCAGCGTTGGACGGGGCCAACTGGGCACTGAAGCTTTCTTT.

The chain employs TRBV7-2 and TRBJ1-5, with 8 bases matching TRBD1. Germline V gives CDR1 SGHTA, CDR2 FQGNSA. V gave up 5 bases and J gave up 6 bases; unmatched junction bases: 3. The CDR3 runs 13 residues. CDR3 loop: CASSAQGAQPQHF. The CDR3 DNA reads as TGTGCCAGCAGCGCCCAGGGGGCTCAGCCCCAGCATTTT.

This clone was observed a single time. This sequence joins TRBV30 and TRBJ1-1; tentatively, D is TRBD1 (5 bases). Trimming removed 5 bases from V and 10 bases from J, with 14 bases in between. Germline V CDR1 and CDR2: GTSNPN, SVGIG (reference sequence). The CDR3 sequence is 11 residues long. In nucleotides, the CDR3 is TGTGCCTGGGGGGGGGAATCGGGAGCTTTCTTT. It translates to CAWGGESGAFF.

This clone occurred once. The chain uses TRBV10-3 and TRBJ1-2, with 8 bases identical to TRBD1. Germline trimming cut 0 bases from V and 7 bases from J; bases unmatched to any gene: 1. Germline V gives CDR1 ENHRY, CDR2 SYGVKD. This CDR3 region has 13 residues. The CDR3 coding sequence is TGTGCCATCAGTGAGTCGACAGGGGTTGGCTACACCTTC. Protein product: CAISESTGVGYTF.

This chain links TRBV6-1 with TRBJ1-2; D gene uncertain. CDR3 length equals 13 residues. Trimming left V 1 base short and J 4 bases short, with 7 bases between. Germline V CDR1 and CDR2: MNHNS, SASEGT. The CDR3 reads CASSEGSGYGYTF. CDR3 in DNA: TGTGCCAGCAGTGAAGGATCCGGCTATGGCTACACCTTC.

The V gene is TRBV29-1, the J gene TRBJ1-1; D gene unclear. In germline, CDR1 is SQVTM, CDR2 ANQGSEA. V was trimmed by 2 bases and J by 0 bases, leaving 7 bases between them. This CDR3 is built from 13 residues. CDR3 amino acids: CSVEKSVNTEAFF. CDR3 DNA sequence: TGCAGCGTTGAAAAGTCGGTGAACACTGAAGCTTTCTTT.

With regard to this clone: This same CDR3 is encoded by further DNA sequences in the sample. The chain uses TRBV5-1 and TRBJ1-1, with D unresolved. Germline V gene data show CDR1 as SGHRS and CDR2 as YFSETQ. This CDR3 is 13 amino acids long. V was pared by 2 bases and J by 1 base, with 6 bases between. The CDR3 DNA follows: TGCGCCAGCAGCTTAGAGGGGAACACTGAAGCTTTCTTT. It translates to CASSLEGNTEAFF.

The chain is built from TRBV6-5 and TRBJ1-2, with 7 bases matching TRBD1. The CDR3 runs 15 residues. After removal of 7 bases from V and 1 base from J, the junction contained 9 bases not matched to a gene. Germline assignment: CDR1 MNHEY and CDR2 SVGAGI. The DNA for the CDR3 is TGTGCCAGCACACCCTTGACAGGGAGTAACTATGGCTACACCTTC. Protein: CASTPLTGSNYGYTF.

The chain's CDR3 is CASSSTGEGGPNYGYTF. The CDR3, as DNA: TGTGCCAGCAGTTCGACAGGGGAAGGGGGTCCTAACTATGGCTACACCTTC. The V call is TRBV28, the J call TRBJ1-2; 8 positions agree with TRBD1. The CDR3 has 17 residues. The germline V gene encodes CDR1 MDHEN and CDR2 SYDVKM. The trim removed 4 bases at V and 0 bases at J, leaving 10 bases unmatched.

The chain employs TRBV7-2 and TRBJ2-1; D perhaps matches TRBD2 (5 bases). Trimming took off 2 bases at V and 0 bases at J, with 11 bases between the two ends. The CDR3 consists of 16 residues. Germline CDR1 SGHTA, CDR2 FQGNSA. The CDR3 DNA follows: TGTGCCAGCAGCTTATTAGCGAAAAGCTCCTACAATGAGCAGTTCTTC. Amino acid sequence: CASSLLAKSSYNEQFF.

The CDR3 spells CSVRSGGHSYEQYF. The CDR3 DNA reads TGCAGCGTCCGTAGTGGGGGGCACTCCTACGAGCAGTACTTC. The rearrangement links TRBV29-1 to TRBJ2-7; D could derive from TRBD1 or TRBD2 (6 bases each). The V gene's germline CDR1 is SQVTM and CDR2 ANQGSEA. The CDR3 extends over 14 amino acids. The V gene lost 6 bases and the J gene lost 0 bases, with 15 bases spanning the gap.

This clone has only a few counts. In the same sample, other DNA sequences code for this CDR3. The chain links TRBV14 to TRBJ2-7; D tentatively fits TRBD1 or TRBD2 (5 bases each). Per germline, CDR1 SGHDN and CDR2 FVKESK. Trimming cost V 1 base and J 4 bases, with 11 bases left between them. This CDR3 is built from 14 residues. The CDR3 loop is CASSQGGVGYEQYF. CDR3 DNA sequence: TGTGCCAGCAGCCAAGGAGGGGTAGGGTACGAGCAGTACTTC.

The chain recombines TRBV3-1 (or the pseudogene TRBV3-2) with TRBJ2-7; D gene uncertain. The CDR3 consists of 14 residues. The ends were cut back, 0 bases at V and 3 bases at J, with 9 bases in the middle. Germline V gene sequence: CDR1 LGHDT, CDR2 YNNKEL (reference sequence). The CDR3 sequence: CASSQDLVSYEQYF. CDR3 coding DNA: TGTGCCAGCAGCCAAGATCTCGTCAGCTACGAGCAGTACTTC.

This chain joins TRBV5-4 and TRBJ2-5; 13 nucleotides match TRBD2. Germline V CDR1 and CDR2: SGHNT, YYREEE (reference sequence). There are 15 residues in the CDR3. Germline trimming cut 4 bases from V and 3 bases from J; bases unmatched to any gene: 3. This chain's CDR3 is CASSLGLAGKETQYF. DNA for the CDR3: TGTGCCAGCAGCCTGGGACTAGCGGGAAAAGAGACCCAGTACTTC.

The chain carries TRBV2 and TRBJ2-1; TRBD1 matches at 10 bases. CDR3 length: 16 residues. Germline V gene sequence: CDR1 SNHLY, CDR2 FYNNEI. The V gene end was trimmed by 5 bases and the J gene end by 5 bases; junction bases not matched to a gene: 9. The CDR3: CASSYRDRGGNNEQFF. Here the CDR3 DNA reads TGTGCCAGCAGTTACCGGGACAGGGGTGGGAACAATGAGCAGTTCTTC. The variable domain in full, with the rest retrieved from reference TRBV2 and TRBJ2-1, is EPEVTQTPSHQVTQMGQEVILRCVPISNHLYFYWYRQILGQKVEFLVSFYNNEISEKSEIFDDQFSVERPDGSNFTLKIRSTKLEDSAMYFCASSYRDRGGNNEQFFGPGTRLTVL.

V is TRBV4-1 and J is TRBJ1-6; D possibly corresponds to TRBD1 (6 bases). Trimming pared 3 bases from V and 5 bases from J, leaving 8 bases between. This CDR3 spans 14 amino acids. Germline CDR1 is MGHRA and CDR2 is YSYEKL. The CDR3 nucleotides are TGCGCCAGCAGCCAGGGGGCCAATAATTCACCCCTCCACTTT. Translating gives CASSQGANNSPLHF.

CDR3 sequence reads: CASSSPGRLKNTEAFF. The CDR3 DNA sequence: TGTGCCAGCAGCTCCCCGGGACGGTTGAAGAACACTGAAGCTTTCTTT. The V call is TRBV4-2, the J call TRBJ1-1; the D gene is possibly TRBD1 (5 bases). The germline V gene encodes CDR1 LGHNA and CDR2 YNFKEQ. The CDR3 length is 16 residues. V dropped 5 bases and J dropped 1 base, with 17 bases sitting between them.

The chain joins TRBV5-1 to TRBJ2-1, with TRBD1 matching over 12 bases. J was trimmed by 4 bases and V by 0 bases; bases with no gene match: 5. The germline V gene has CDR1 SGHRS and CDR2 YFSETQ. CDR3 length equals 17 residues. The CDR3 reads CASSLAGTGGAYNEQFF. Here the CDR3 DNA reads TGCGCCAGCAGCTTGGCCGGGACAGGGGGCGCGTACAATGAGCAGTTCTTC.

This chain uses TRBV7-2 with TRBJ2-6; D not resolved. The CDR3 covers 16 residues. Germline V gene sequence: CDR1 SGHTA, CDR2 FQGNSA. The V and J ends lost 1 base and 0 bases respectively, with 7 bases between them. CDR3 sequence (DNA): TGTGCCAGCAGCTTAGATCAGGTCTCTGGGGCCAACGTCCTGACTTTC. Its translation: CASSLDQVSGANVLTF.

The chain is built from TRBV19 and TRBJ1-1, with D possibly matching TRBD1 (6 bases). Per germline, CDR1 LNHDA and CDR2 SQIVND (reference sequence). Trimming shortened V by 7 bases and J by 1 base, and 13 bases separated the two germline ends. The CDR3 is 14 amino acids. The CDR3 loop is CASTRPGANTEAFF. Written as DNA, the CDR3 is TGTGCCAGTACCCGTCCGGGGGCGAACACTGAAGCTTTCTTT.

This rearrangement joins TRBV29-1 to TRBJ2-7; the match to TRBD2 covers 7 bases. V lost 4 bases, J lost 4 bases, and 4 bases stayed unmatched. This CDR3 spans 12 amino acids. CDR1 and CDR2 from the germline V gene are SQVTM and ANQGSEA. DNA of the CDR3: TGCAGCGTTGTGACTAGCTGGTACGAGCAGTACTTC. This codes for CSVVTSWYEQYF.

This rearrangement joins TRBV12-3 or TRBV12-4 to TRBJ1-2; D ambiguous. The CDR3 runs 12 residues. The V end lost 3 bases, the J end lost 4 bases, and 6 bases lay between the germline ends. CDR3 in DNA: TGTGCCAGCAGTTTTGAGGGCTATGGCTACACCTTC. This encodes CASSFEGYGYTF.

The chain carries TRBV2 and TRBJ1-3; maybe TRBD1 (6 bases). The CDR3 is made up of 13 amino acids. Germline values: CDR1 SNHLY, CDR2 FYNNEI. The V end was cut by 6 bases, the J end by 1 base, with 7 bases between. CDR3 bases: TGTGCCAGCAGACAGGGTTCTGGAAACACCATATATTTT. Protein: CASRQGSGNTIYF.

The table lists this clone with a few counts. V gene TRBV10-3 combines with J gene TRBJ1-1; D not certain. This CDR3 region has 13 residues. V was shortened by 4 bases and J by 1 base, with 7 bases between the two germline ends. Per germline, CDR1 ENHRY and CDR2 SYGVKD. In DNA form, the CDR3 reads TGTGCCATCAGTGTAGGAGAGAACACTGAAGCTTTCTTT. It translates to CAISVGENTEAFF.